Described below is a single TCR beta chain sequence and its context. A clone one base away is much larger, so this may be a read error. These data are taken from a study of T-cell reconstitution after alpha-beta-depleted transplantation in children. Unique molecular identifiers were incorporated during preparation of the TCRbeta library. Using its own MiXCR run on the PCR reads, TCRdb lists one record per CDR3 protein. The repertoire consists of 200,000 to 300,000 distinct CDR3 sequences, with approximately 12% occurring once and the leading ten covering approximately 2.4%. The germline V gene has CDR1 SEHNR and CDR2 FQNEAQ (reference sequence). This CDR3 region has 14 residues. V lost 5 bases, J lost 7 bases, and 10 bases stayed unmatched.

Specimen: PBMCs from the stem cell graft donor, collected from the stem cell graft. J is TRBJ1-2 and V is TRBV7-9, with TRBD1 matching over 7 bases. This clonotype was sampled from a human donor who donated a stem cell graft to a child with acute lymphoblastic leukemia. Written as DNA, the CDR3 is TGTGCCAGCAGCCCAACAGGGGCGAGAAGTGGCTACACCTTC. It is translated as CASSPTGARSGYTF.